This TCR beta chain was observed in a study of shared clonotypes between healthy human individuals. Only CD45RO-negative cells positively selected for CCR7 counted as naive CD8 cells, so terminally differentiated effector memory CD45RA+ cells were excluded. There were no recent acute infections or vaccinations among the donors, who were healthy HIV-negative adults. Study-level points and caveats: Estimated clonotype richness was generally higher in naive than memory subsets. It was the non-shared clonotypes that had lower generation probabilities than clonotypes shared by all four donors.

V was pared by 7 bases and J by 4 bases, with 16 bases between. This CDR3 comprises 14 residues. From germline, CDR1 is LGHNA and CDR2 YSLEER. Turning to this clone: Antigen unknown.

Execution of the assay was at deep level. Libraries were prepared by immunoSEQ multiplex PCR; TCRdb keeps only in-frame clonotypes and omits some of them. The sample lists millions of clones; under 95% were seen once. This sequence was found in a man younger than 35 in good health. Some clones in this sample may be carry-over from other donors' samples. Sequencing was done on a sample of naive CD8+ T cells from PBMCs. V is TRBV4-3 and J is TRBJ1-1, with D unclear. The CDR3 DNA reads as TGCGCCAGCACCACAGACGAGATGGGCACTGAAGCTTTCTTT. Its protein is CASTTDEMGTEAFF.